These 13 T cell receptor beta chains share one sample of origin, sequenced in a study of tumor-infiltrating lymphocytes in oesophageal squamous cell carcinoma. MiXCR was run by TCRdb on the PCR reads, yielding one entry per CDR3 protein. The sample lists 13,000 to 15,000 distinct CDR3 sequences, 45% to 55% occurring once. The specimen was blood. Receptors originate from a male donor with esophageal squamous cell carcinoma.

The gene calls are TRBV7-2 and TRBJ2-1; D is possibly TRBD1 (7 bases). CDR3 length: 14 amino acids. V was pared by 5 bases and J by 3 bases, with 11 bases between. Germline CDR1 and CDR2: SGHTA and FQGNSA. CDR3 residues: CASSLQGGYNEQFF. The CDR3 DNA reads TGTGCCAGCAGCCTCCAGGGGGGCTACAATGAGCAGTTCTTC.

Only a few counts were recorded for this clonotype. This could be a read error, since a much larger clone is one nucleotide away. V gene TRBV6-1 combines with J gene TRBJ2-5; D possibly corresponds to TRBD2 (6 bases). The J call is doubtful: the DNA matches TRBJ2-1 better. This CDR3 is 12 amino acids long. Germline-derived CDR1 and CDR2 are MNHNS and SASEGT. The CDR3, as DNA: TGTGCCAGCAGCCGTGACCGGGAGACCCAGTTCTTC. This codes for CASSRDRETQFF.

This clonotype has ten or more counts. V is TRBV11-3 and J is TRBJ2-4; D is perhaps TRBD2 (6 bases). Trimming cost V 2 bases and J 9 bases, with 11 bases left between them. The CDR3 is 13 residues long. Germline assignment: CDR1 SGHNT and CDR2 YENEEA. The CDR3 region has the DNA TGTGCCAGCAGCTTAAGGGACTCGTCCATTCAGTACTTC. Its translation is CASSLRDSSIQYF.

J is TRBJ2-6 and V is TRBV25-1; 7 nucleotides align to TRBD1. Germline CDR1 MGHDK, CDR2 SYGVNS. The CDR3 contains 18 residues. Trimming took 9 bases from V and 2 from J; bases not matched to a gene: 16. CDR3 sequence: CASTPGQGVSAGANVLTF. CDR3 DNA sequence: TGTGCCAGTACCCCGGGGCAGGGGGTTTCTGCTGGGGCCAACGTCCTGACTTTC. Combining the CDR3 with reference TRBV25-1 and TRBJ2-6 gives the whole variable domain EADIYQTPRYLVIGTGKKITLECSQTMGHDKMYWYQQDPGMELHLIHYSYGVNSTEKGDLSSESTVSRIRTEHFPLTLESARPSHTSQYLCASTPGQGVSAGANVLTFGAGSRLTVL.

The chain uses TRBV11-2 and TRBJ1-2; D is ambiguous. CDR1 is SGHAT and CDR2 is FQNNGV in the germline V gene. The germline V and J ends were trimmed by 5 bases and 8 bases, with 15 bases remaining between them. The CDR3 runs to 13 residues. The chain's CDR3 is CASSPTGEVGYTF. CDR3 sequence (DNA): TGTGCCAGCAGCCCTACCGGTGAAGTCGGCTACACCTTC.

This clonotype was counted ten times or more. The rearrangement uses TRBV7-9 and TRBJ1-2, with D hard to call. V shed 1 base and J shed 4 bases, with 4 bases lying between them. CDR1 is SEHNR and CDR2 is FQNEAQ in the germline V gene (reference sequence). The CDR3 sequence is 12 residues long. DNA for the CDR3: TGTGCCAGCAGCTTAGTGAGCTATGGCTACACCTTC. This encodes CASSLVSYGYTF.

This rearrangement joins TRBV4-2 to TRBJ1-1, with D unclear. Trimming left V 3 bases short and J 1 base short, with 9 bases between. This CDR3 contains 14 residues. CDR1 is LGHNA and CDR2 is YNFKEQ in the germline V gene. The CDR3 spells CASSQDDQNTEAFF. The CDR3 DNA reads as TGTGCCAGCAGCCAGGACGATCAGAACACTGAAGCTTTCTTT.

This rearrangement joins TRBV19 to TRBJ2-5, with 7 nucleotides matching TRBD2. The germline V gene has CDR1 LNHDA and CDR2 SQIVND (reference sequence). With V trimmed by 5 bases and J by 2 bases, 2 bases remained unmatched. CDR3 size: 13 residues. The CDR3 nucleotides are TGTGCCAGTAGTGTGGGACTACAAGAGACCCAGTACTTC. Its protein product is CASSVGLQETQYF.

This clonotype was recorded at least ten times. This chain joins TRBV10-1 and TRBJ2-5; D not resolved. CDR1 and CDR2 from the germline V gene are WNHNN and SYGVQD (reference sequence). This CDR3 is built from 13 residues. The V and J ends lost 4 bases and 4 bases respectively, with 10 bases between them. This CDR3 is CASSVAPIETQYF. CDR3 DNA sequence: TGCGCCAGCAGTGTCGCCCCGATAGAGACCCAGTACTTC.

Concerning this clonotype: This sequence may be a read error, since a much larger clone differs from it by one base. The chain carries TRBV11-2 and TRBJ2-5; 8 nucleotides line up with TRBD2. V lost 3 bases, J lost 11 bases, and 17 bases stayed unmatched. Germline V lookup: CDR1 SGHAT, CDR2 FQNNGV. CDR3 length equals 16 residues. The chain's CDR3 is CASSFAGAGVGNEQYF. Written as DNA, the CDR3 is TGTGCCAGCAGCTTTGCTGGAGCGGGAGTGGGCAATGAGCAGTACTTC.

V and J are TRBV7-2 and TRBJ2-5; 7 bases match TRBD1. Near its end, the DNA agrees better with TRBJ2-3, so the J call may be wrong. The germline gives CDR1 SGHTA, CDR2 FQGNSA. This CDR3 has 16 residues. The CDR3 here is CASAYLDREPSDTQYF. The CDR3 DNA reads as TGTGCCAGCGCCTACCTAGACAGGGAACCTTCCGATACGCAGTATTTT.

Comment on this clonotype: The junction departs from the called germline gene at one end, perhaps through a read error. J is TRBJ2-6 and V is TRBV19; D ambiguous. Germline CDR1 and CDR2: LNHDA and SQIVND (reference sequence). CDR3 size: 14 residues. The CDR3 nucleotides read TGTGCCAGTAGCGTCACTCCAGCTAACTATGGCTACATCTTC. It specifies CASSVTPANYGYIF.

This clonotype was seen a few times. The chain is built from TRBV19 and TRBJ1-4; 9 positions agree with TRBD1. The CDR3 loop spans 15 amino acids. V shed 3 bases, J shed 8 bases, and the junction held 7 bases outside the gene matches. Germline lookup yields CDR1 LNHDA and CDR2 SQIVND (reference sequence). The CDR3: CASSITVDRGEKLFF. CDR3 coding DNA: TGTGCCAGTAGTATTACGGTGGACAGGGGCGAAAAACTGTTTTTT.